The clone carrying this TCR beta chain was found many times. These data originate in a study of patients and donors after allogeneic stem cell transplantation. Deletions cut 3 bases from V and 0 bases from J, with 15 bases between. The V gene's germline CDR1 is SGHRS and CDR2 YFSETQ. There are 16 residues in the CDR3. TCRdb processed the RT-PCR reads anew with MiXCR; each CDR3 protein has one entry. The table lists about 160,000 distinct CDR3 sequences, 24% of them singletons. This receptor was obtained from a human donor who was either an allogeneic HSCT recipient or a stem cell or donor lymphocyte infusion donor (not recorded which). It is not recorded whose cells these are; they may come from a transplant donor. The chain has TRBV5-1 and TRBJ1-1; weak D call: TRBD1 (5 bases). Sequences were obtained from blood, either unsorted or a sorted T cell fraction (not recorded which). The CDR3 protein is CASSWRDGGMNTEAFF. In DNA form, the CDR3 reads TGCGCCAGCAGCTGGCGGGACGGAGGTATGAACACTGAAGCTTTCTTT.